This T cell receptor beta chain was sequenced in a study of technical replicates of blood from several donors. V was pared by 3 bases and J by 4 bases, with 2 bases of the junction left unmatched. In germline, CDR1 is MDHEN, CDR2 SYDVKM. This CDR3 comprises 13 residues. The assay was immunoSEQ multiplex PCR, and TCRdb's table has in-frame clones only and misses some. The sample gives tens of thousands of clones, about nine tenths of which show up once; roughly 0.36% is in the top ten. V gene TRBV28 combines with J gene TRBJ1-1; 7 bases map to TRBD1. The specimen sequenced was T cells isolated from PBMCs. The clonotype comes from a human donor in good health. The CDR3 DNA is TGTGCCAGCAGTTTGGGACAGTTCACTGAAGCTTTCTTT. Translating it yields CASSLGQFTEAFF.